This T cell receptor beta chain was found in a study of blood T cell repertoires in COVID-19. About the research overall: Specimens from acute and convalescent COVID-19 originated in the United States, Italy and Spain. The analysed material was cDNA or gDNA that came from T cells, B-cell-depleted T cells, or PBMCs.

Data came from immunoSEQ multiplex PCR; TCRdb stores just in-frame clones and leaves some out. The table has fewer than 400,000 clones, around 90% seen once. Per germline, CDR1 PRHDT and CDR2 FYEKMQ (reference sequence). The CDR3 covers 14 residues. After removal of 5 bases from V and 2 bases from J, the junction contained 3 bases not matched to a gene. The J gene is TRBJ2-5, the V gene TRBV13; TRBD1 aligns across 9 bases. The sample was PBMCs or T cells enriched from blood (not recorded which). The clonotype comes from a man younger than 40 who had recovered from COVID-19. The CDR3 nucleotides are TGTGCCAGCAGCCCAGGGACAGGGCAAGAGACCCAGTACTTC. Encoded protein: CASSPGTGQETQYF.